The entry below describes one T cell receptor beta chain. CDR3 length equals 14 residues. Trimming shortened V by 3 bases and J by 14 bases, and 20 bases separated the two germline ends. Per the germline V gene, CDR1 is MNHEY and CDR2 is SMNVEV (reference sequence). TCRdb's copy holds only in-frame clones and misses some; the assay was immunoSEQ multiplex PCR. Counted here are more than 85,000 clones, roughly 83% occurring once; the ten biggest clones make up about 38%. These data come from a study of control samples from healthy donors and cancer patients. This TCR derives from a man aged 70-80 years with lung cancer. The sequencing sample was made of PBMCs. The rearrangement links TRBV27 to TRBJ2-1, with D perhaps TRBD2 (7 bases). Here the CDR3 reads CASSFFAGAGFEFF. CDR3 DNA sequence: TGTGCCAGCAGTTTTTTCGCGGGGGCCGGCTTTGAGTTCTTC.